These T cell receptor beta chains were read from a single sample in a study of graft-versus-host responses after intestinal transplantation. The antigens these receptors bind are not known. Sequencing used immunoSEQ multiplex PCR; TCRdb keeps in-frame clones, though not all of them. The table records some 110,000 clones, over 85% of them present only once. This sample comprised unstimulated CD4+ T cells sorted from spleen or lymph node cells, obtained before transplant. The receptors were sampled from a human donor who was the organ donor for an intestinal transplant. Both conserved end residues are part of each CDR3. D genes are given only for firm matches. Rows give clone size only sometimes, using once, few, many, or a class for an expanded clone.

j_gene: TRBJ2-3; abundance: NA; d_gene: NA; v_gene: TRBV30; CDR3nt: TGTGCCTGGAGTGTATCGGTAGGCGGTTGGGGCACAGATACGCAGTATTTT; CDR3aa: CAWSVSVGGWGTDTQYF
j_gene: TRBJ2-7; abundance: NA; d_gene: NA; v_gene: TRBV6-5; CDR3nt: TGTGCCAGCAGACAGGGTTTTTACGAGCAGTACTTC; CDR3aa: CASRQGFYEQYF
j_gene: TRBJ2-3; abundance: NA; d_gene: NA; v_gene: TRBV11-2; CDR3nt: TGTGCCAGCAGCCCCCCGGGCGGAAGCACAGATACGCAGTATTTT; CDR3aa: CASSPPGGSTDTQYF
j_gene: TRBJ2-3; abundance: NA; d_gene: TRBD2; v_gene: TRBV27; CDR3nt: TGTGCCAGCAGGCTAGCGGGAGCGCGTAATACGCAGTATTTT; CDR3aa: CASRLAGARNTQYF
j_gene: TRBJ2-4; abundance: few; d_gene: NA; v_gene: TRBV6-1; CDR3nt: TGTGCCAGCAGTGAACAGGGGCTAGCCAAAAACATTCAGTACTTC; CDR3aa: CASSEQGLAKNIQYF
j_gene: TRBJ1-2; abundance: NA; d_gene: NA; v_gene: TRBV6-1; CDR3nt: TGTGCCAGCAGTCCGTCCGGGGTCCAGGGTGGCTACACCTTC; CDR3aa: CASSPSGVQGGYTF
j_gene: TRBJ1-4; abundance: NA; d_gene: NA; v_gene: TRBV5-1; CDR3nt: TGCGCCAGCAGCCCGGCTTCAGGGAATGAAAAACTGTTTTTT; CDR3aa: CASSPASGNEKLFF
j_gene: TRBJ1-1; abundance: few; d_gene: NA; v_gene: TRBV19; CDR3nt: TGTGCCTCTGGACGGGTTGAAGCTTTCTTT; CDR3aa: CASGRVEAFF
j_gene: TRBJ1-1; abundance: NA; d_gene: NA; v_gene: TRBV18; CDR3nt: TGTGCCAGCTCACCGGGAAGGGTAATGAACACTGAAGCTTTCTTT; CDR3aa: CASSPGRVMNTEAFF
j_gene: TRBJ2-2; abundance: NA; d_gene: TRBD2; v_gene: TRBV11-2; CDR3nt: TGTGCCAGCAGCTTACAGTTAGCGGGAGTAACCGGGGAGCTGTTTTTT; CDR3aa: CASSLQLAGVTGELFF
j_gene: TRBJ1-2; abundance: NA; d_gene: NA; v_gene: TRBV20-1; CDR3nt: TGCAGTGCTACGGCAGGGTGGGGCTACACCTTC; CDR3aa: CSATAGWGYTF
j_gene: TRBJ2-5; abundance: NA; d_gene: TRBD2; v_gene: TRBV10-2; CDR3nt: TGCGCCAGCAGTGAGTCAGGACTAGCGGGAGAGCAGTACTTC; CDR3aa: CASSESGLAGEQYF
j_gene: TRBJ1-2; abundance: once; d_gene: TRBD1; v_gene: TRBV27; CDR3nt: TGTGCCAGCAGTCCAACCCCGGACAGGTTTCTCTATGGCTACACCTTC; CDR3aa: CASSPTPDRFLYGYTF
j_gene: TRBJ2-7; abundance: NA; d_gene: TRBD1; v_gene: TRBV7-2; CDR3nt: TGTGCCAGCAGACTAACCGGGACAGGGGCAAGTGAGCAGTACTTC; CDR3aa: CASRLTGTGASEQYF
j_gene: TRBJ1-1; abundance: NA; d_gene: NA; v_gene: TRBV7-9; CDR3nt: TGTGCCAGCAGCTTAGGAATCCAGGGCCCTAGGGGACGACAAACTGAAGCTTTCTTT; CDR3aa: CASSLGIQGPRGRQTEAFF
j_gene: TRBJ2-5; abundance: NA; d_gene: NA; v_gene: TRBV27; CDR3nt: TGTGCCAGCGGCACTAGAGAGACCCAGTACTTC; CDR3aa: CASGTRETQYF
j_gene: TRBJ1-2; abundance: NA; d_gene: NA; v_gene: TRBV4-1; CDR3nt: TGCGCCAGCAGCCAAGACCCCTCGAGTAGAGGTTTCAGCTATGGCTACACCTTC; CDR3aa: CASSQDPSSRGFSYGYTF
j_gene: TRBJ2-1; abundance: NA; d_gene: NA; v_gene: TRBV5-6; CDR3nt: TGTGCCAGCAGCTTGGGGGGCTCCTACAATGAGCAGTTCTTC; CDR3aa: CASSLGGSYNEQFF
j_gene: TRBJ2-1; abundance: NA; d_gene: NA; v_gene: TRBV11-3; CDR3nt: TGTGCCAGCAGCTTAGGAGGGTCCTACAATGAGCAGTTCTTC; CDR3aa: CASSLGGSYNEQFF
j_gene: TRBJ2-3; abundance: NA; d_gene: NA; v_gene: TRBV19; CDR3nt: TGTGCCAGTAGTAGGAGGGTGGGGCAAGGCACAGATACGCAGTATTTT; CDR3aa: CASSRRVGQGTDTQYF
j_gene: TRBJ2-1; abundance: NA; d_gene: TRBD2; v_gene: TRBV11-2; CDR3nt: TGTGCCAGCAGCTTACTAGCGGGAGGCCTATACAATGAGCAGTTCTTC; CDR3aa: CASSLLAGGLYNEQFF
j_gene: TRBJ2-3; abundance: NA; d_gene: NA; v_gene: TRBV30; CDR3nt: TGTGCCTGGAACCCGGGATTGGGTACAGATACGCAGTATTTT; CDR3aa: CAWNPGLGTDTQYF
j_gene: TRBJ1-2; abundance: NA; d_gene: TRBD1; v_gene: TRBV6-5; CDR3nt: TGTGCCAGCAGTCTCGGAAGGACAGGGGTCTATGGCTACACCTTC; CDR3aa: CASSLGRTGVYGYTF
j_gene: TRBJ1-2; abundance: NA; d_gene: NA; v_gene: TRBV5-4; CDR3nt: TGTGCCAGCAGCTTTTGGGGGGCTAACTATGGCTACACCTTC; CDR3aa: CASSFWGANYGYTF
j_gene: TRBJ2-5; abundance: NA; d_gene: TRBD1; v_gene: TRBV10-1; CDR3nt: TGCGCCAGCAGTGATAACAGGGGGGAGACCCAGTACTTC; CDR3aa: CASSDNRGETQYF
j_gene: TRBJ1-2; abundance: NA; d_gene: TRBD1; v_gene: TRBV4-2; CDR3nt: TGTGCCAGCAGCCAAGTGGGACAGGGTTATGGCTACACCTTC; CDR3aa: CASSQVGQGYGYTF
j_gene: TRBJ2-1; abundance: NA; d_gene: NA; v_gene: TRBV7-9; CDR3nt: TGTGCCAGCAGCCGGACCTCCAATGAGCAGTTCTTC; CDR3aa: CASSRTSNEQFF
j_gene: TRBJ2-7; abundance: NA; d_gene: NA; v_gene: TRBV7-8; CDR3nt: TGTGCCAGCAGCTTAGTTTTCCAAGGACTGATCTACGAGCAGTACTTC; CDR3aa: CASSLVFQGLIYEQYF
j_gene: TRBJ1-4; abundance: NA; d_gene: NA; v_gene: TRBV30; CDR3nt: TGTGCCTGGAGCGCGACAGGAGGGAATGAAAAACTGTTTTTT; CDR3aa: CAWSATGGNEKLFF